These 24 T cell receptor beta chains share one sample of origin, sequenced in a study of T cell responses to AZD1222 COVID-19 vaccine. Method: immunoSEQ multiplex PCR; TCRdb's copy keeps in-frame clones and lacks some. In the table there are about 150,000 clones, 91% of which are singletons. The material sequenced was peripheral blood, taken on day 0 of AZD1222 vaccination. These receptors were taken from an adult in good health.

This clone was seen a few times. The V call is TRBV18, the J call TRBJ1-1; no clear D. CDR1 and CDR2 from the germline V gene are KGHSH and LQKENI. This CDR3 has 17 amino acids. Deletions cut 3 bases from V and 1 base from J, with 18 bases between. The CDR3 coding sequence is TGTGCCAGCTCACCCCAGACGCCCCGAGTGGGGAACACTGAAGCTTTCTTT. Protein sequence: CASSPQTPRVGNTEAFF.

This chain links TRBV5-1 with TRBJ1-4; no firm D call. Trimming cost V 3 bases and J 6 bases, with 15 bases left between them. The CDR3 has 15 amino acids. Per germline, CDR1 SGHRS and CDR2 YFSETQ. The CDR3 spells CASSSYGSWDEKLFF. DNA of the CDR3: TGCGCCAGCAGCTCGTACGGAAGCTGGGATGAAAAACTGTTTTTT.

The chain combines TRBV30 with TRBJ1-6; D uncertain. The CDR3 runs to 14 residues. Germline loops: CDR1 GTSNPN, CDR2 SVGIG (reference sequence). V lost 3 bases and J lost 3, with 9 bases in between. The CDR3 reads CAWRYGDYNSPLHF. The CDR3 DNA follows: TGTGCCTGGAGGTATGGGGACTATAATTCACCCCTCCACTTT.

The chain couples TRBV7-2 to TRBJ1-4, with 9 bases lining up with TRBD1. Germline values: CDR1 SGHTA, CDR2 FQGNSA. CDR3 length equals 14 residues. The trim removed 4 bases at V and 8 bases at J, leaving 5 bases unmatched. The CDR3: CASSSRQGGEKLFF. DNA for the CDR3: TGTGCCAGCAGCTCGCGACAGGGGGGAGAAAAACTGTTTTTT.

The chain employs TRBV18 and TRBJ2-3; 15 bases line up with TRBD2. The germline CDR1 and CDR2 sequences are KGHSH and LQKENI. The V and J ends lost 3 bases and 6 bases, in that order; junction bases with no gene match: 4. The CDR3 extends over 16 amino acids. The CDR3 is CASSPGLAGGTDTQYF. The DNA of the CDR3 is TGTGCCAGCTCACCCGGACTAGCGGGAGGGACGGATACGCAGTATTTT.

The chain couples TRBV5-1 to TRBJ2-2; the D is unclear. Germline V gene lookup returns CDR1 SGHRS and CDR2 YFSETQ. V was trimmed by 0 bases and J by 4 bases, leaving 4 bases between them. CDR3 length: 13 amino acids. The CDR3 loop is CASSLDRTGELFF. DNA of the CDR3: TGCGCCAGCAGCTTGGATCGCACCGGGGAGCTGTTTTTT.

This clone was counted a few times. This chain uses TRBV28 with TRBJ1-5; 7 bases match TRBD1. The CDR3 sequence is 18 residues long. The J segment lost 2 bases and the V segment lost 8 bases, leaving 18 bases of the junction unmatched. Germline V gene lookup returns CDR1 MDHEN and CDR2 SYDVKM. In DNA, the CDR3 is TGTGCCAGCGAAACCTCGGGACAGATCCTTAGGGGCAATCAGCCCCAGCATTTT. It encodes CASETSGQILRGNQPQHF.

This sequence joins TRBV7-9 and TRBJ2-6; 7 nucleotides match TRBD1. The V segment lost 2 bases and the J segment 2 bases; nucleotides outside the gene matches: 12. This CDR3 has 19 residues. Germline V gene lookup returns CDR1 SEHNR and CDR2 FQNEAQ (reference sequence). The DNA for the CDR3 is TGTGCCAGCAGCTTAAACTCGTACAGGGGAATCACTGGGGCCAACGTCCTGACTTTC. This gives the protein CASSLNSYRGITGANVLTF.

In DNA form, the CDR3 reads TGTGCCAGCAGTGAAATGCCGGAGCCTCAGCCCCAGCATTTT. This sequence encodes CASSEMPEPQPQHF. V is TRBV6-1 and J is TRBJ1-5, with D uncertain. Germline V CDR1 and CDR2: MNHNS, SASEGT. The germline V and J ends were trimmed by 2 bases and 6 bases, with 11 bases remaining between them. This CDR3 has 14 amino acids.

The V gene is TRBV21-1, the J gene TRBJ1-2. TRBV21-1 corresponds to a pseudogene. The CDR3 has 15 amino acids. CDR3 sequence reads: CASPLRWKGFYGYTF. CDR3 DNA: TGTGCCAGCCCCCTTCGATGGAAAGGGTTTTATGGCTACACCTTC.

The chain carries TRBV28 and TRBJ1-2; D ambiguous. The CDR3 contains 14 residues. In germline, CDR1 is MDHEN, CDR2 SYDVKM. The germline V and J ends were trimmed by 5 bases and 5 bases, with 15 bases remaining between them. In nucleotides, the CDR3 is TGTGCCAGCAGTCCCCGGAGGGAAACTTATGGCTACACCTTC. Protein sequence: CASSPRRETYGYTF.

This chain links TRBV20-1 with TRBJ2-7; D remains ambiguous. V lost 1 base and J 7 bases, leaving 8 bases between the germline ends. The germline V gene encodes CDR1 DFQATT and CDR2 SNEGSKA (reference sequence). The CDR3 runs 11 residues. The CDR3, as DNA: TGCAGTGCTAGAGGACGTGGGGAGCAGTACTTC. As protein: CSARGRGEQYF.

The chain joins TRBV7-6 to TRBJ1-6; D is perhaps TRBD1 (5 bases). Germline assignment: CDR1 SGHVS and CDR2 FNYEAQ. The CDR3 spans 15 residues. Trimming stripped 0 bases from V and 4 bases from J, with 7 bases between. The CDR3 sequence is CASSLAGGYNSPLHF. In DNA, the CDR3 is TGTGCCAGCAGCTTAGCGGGGGGTTATAATTCACCCCTCCACTTT.

The CDR3 reads CASSYGTGTSGSFNEQYF. DNA of the CDR3: TGTGCCAGTAGTTACGGCACCGGGACTAGCGGGAGCTTTAACGAGCAGTACTTC. The chain has TRBV19 and TRBJ2-7; 14 nucleotides agree with TRBD2. The CDR3 totals 18 residues. V shed 5 bases and J 5 bases; nucleotides not matched to a gene: 14. Per germline, CDR1 LNHDA and CDR2 SQIVND (reference sequence).

This chain joins TRBV10-1 and TRBJ1-1; unclear D gene. This CDR3 has 13 residues. Germline CDR1 reads WNHNN; CDR2 reads SYGVQD (reference sequence). The V end lost 3 bases, the J end lost 4 bases, and 9 bases lay between the germline ends. Here the CDR3 DNA reads TGCGCCAGCAGTGAACGCGGCGGCACTGAAGCTTTCTTT. It translates to CASSERGGTEAFF.

This chain's CDR3 is CASSFDTTNYGYTF. The CDR3 DNA is TGCGCCAGCAGCTTTGACACAACCAACTATGGCTACACCTTC. V gene TRBV5-1 combines with J gene TRBJ1-2; D uncertain. CDR1 and CDR2 from the germline V gene are SGHRS and YFSETQ. CDR3 size: 14 residues. Trimming took 2 bases from V and 2 from J, leaving 10 bases between them.

V and J are TRBV27 and TRBJ2-7; D gene unclear. The CDR3 has 15 amino acids. Germline CDR1 is MNHEY and CDR2 is SMNVEV (reference sequence). With 5 bases removed from V and 3 bases from J, the gap between germline ends came to 17 bases. The CDR3 sequence is CASSPRRQYLYEQYF. As DNA, the CDR3 is TGTGCCAGCAGTCCCAGACGACAATACCTCTACGAGCAGTACTTC.

V and J are TRBV28 and TRBJ1-5, with TRBD1 as a possible D gene (5 bases). V was cut by 5 bases and J by 2 bases, with 16 bases left in between. There are 16 residues in the CDR3. Germline V gene data show CDR1 as MDHEN and CDR2 as SYDVKM. The CDR3 DNA reads as TGTGCCAGCAGTATACCTCAGGGTGGCGGCAATCAGCCCCAGCATTTT. Translated, it gives CASSIPQGGGNQPQHF.

The chain couples TRBV5-8 to TRBJ2-5, with D perhaps TRBD2 (6 bases). From germline, CDR1 is SGHTS and CDR2 YDEGEE. Trimming took off 5 bases at V and 5 bases at J, with 19 bases between the two ends. This CDR3 has 15 residues. This chain's CDR3 is CASRNTPPGEETQYF. In DNA form, the CDR3 reads TGTGCCAGCAGAAATACACCCCCGGGAGAGGAGACCCAGTACTTC.

The table lists this clone with a count of one. Different DNA sequences within this sample yield the same CDR3. The chain links TRBV28 to TRBJ1-5; the D gene is possibly TRBD1 (6 bases). Germline values: CDR1 MDHEN, CDR2 SYDVKM. The length of the CDR3 is 15 residues. Between the trimmed V and J ends, which lost 2 bases and 1 base, there was a span of 9 bases. The CDR3 DNA is TGTGCCAGCAGTTTAACGGGGGGCAGCAATCAGCCCCAGCATTTT. As protein: CASSLTGGSNQPQHF.

CDR3 nucleotides: TGTGCCAGCAGTTTGCCGGTCCTAGGACCAAAAAACTACGAGCAGTACTTC. Protein product: CASSLPVLGPKNYEQYF. The chain couples TRBV28 to TRBJ2-7; D unclear. Germline CDR1 is MDHEN and CDR2 is SYDVKM. V was pared by 3 bases and J by 3 bases, with 21 bases between. CDR3 length equals 17 residues.

The chain uses TRBV7-2 and TRBJ2-4, with 8 bases aligning to TRBD2. The CDR3 extends over 17 amino acids. J was trimmed by 0 bases and V by 1 base; bases with no gene match: 5. Germline V CDR1 and CDR2: SGHTA, FQGNSA. The CDR3 is CASSLGRGALAKNIQYF. The CDR3 DNA follows: TGTGCCAGCAGCTTAGGGCGGGGGGCGCTAGCCAAAAACATTCAGTACTTC.

This clone was found once. The V and J genes are TRBV5-4 and TRBJ2-2; 7 bases are shared with TRBD1. Germline CDR1 is SGHNT and CDR2 is YYREEE (reference sequence). The CDR3 has 15 residues. With V trimmed by 5 bases and J by 2 bases, 6 bases remained unmatched. For the CDR3, the DNA is TGTGCCAGCAGACCGGACAGGCAAAACACCGGGGAGCTGTTTTTT. Its translation is CASRPDRQNTGELFF.

The rearrangement links TRBV28 to TRBJ2-7; D is possibly TRBD2 (5 bases). Germline lookup yields CDR1 MDHEN and CDR2 SYDVKM. The CDR3 contains 17 residues. Trimming cost V 3 bases and J 3 bases, with 21 bases left between them. CDR3 amino acids: CASSFRRDSSGIYEQYF. DNA for the CDR3: TGTGCCAGCAGTTTCCGCCGTGATAGCTCGGGAATCTACGAGCAGTACTTC.